This record covers a single T cell receptor (beta chain). This record belongs to a study of blood T cell repertoires in COVID-19. The wider study: Collection of acute and convalescent COVID-19 samples took place in the United States, Italy and Spain.

Each recovered donor of Cohort 3 presented with two negative PCRs, clearance, or symptom resolution. V lost 1 base and J 2 bases, leaving 8 bases between the germline ends. This CDR3 has 14 amino acids. The germline CDR1 and CDR2 sequences are SGHDN and FVKESK. The method was immunoSEQ multiplex PCR; TCRdb's version includes in-frame clones alone and lacks a portion of them. The table has some 200,000 clones, more than 80% seen once. This chain connects TRBV14 to TRBJ1-1, with D perhaps matching TRBD1 (6 bases). The source is a woman aged 18-29 years who had recovered from COVID-19. Sequencing was done on a sample of PBMCs or T cells enriched from blood (not recorded which). This chain's CDR3 is CASSQGGGNTEAFF. The CDR3, as DNA: TGTGCCAGCAGCCAAGGAGGGGGTAACACTGAAGCTTTCTTT.